A selection of T cell receptor beta chains follows, all from one sample in a study of T-cell reconstitution after alpha-beta-depleted transplantation in children. One entry per CDR3 protein results from TCRdb running MiXCR on the PCR reads. The sample has approximately 500,000 distinct CDR3 sequences; about 10% are singletons. The sequencing used PBMCs, collected before TCRalphabeta/CD19-depleted stem cell transplant. All receptors come from a child aged 2-9 years with inherited bone marrow failure, due to receive a stem cell transplant. CDR3s leave out the opening cysteine and the closing phenylalanine or tryptophan. Fields, in order: J gene, V gene, CDR3 length, CDR3 protein.

>TRBJ2-1|TRBV4-1|14
ASSQAGGLPYNEQF
>TRBJ2-2|TRBV6-5|16
ASSSPPIAGVHTGELF
>TRBJ2-7|TRBV30|11
AWSLGGWEEQY
>TRBJ2-7|TRBV27|12
ASSSHNRVGEQY
>TRBJ2-1|TRBV15|13
ATSRKGLAGGYPF
>TRBJ2-5|TRBV5-1|12
ASSFGGSQETQY
>TRBJ2-1|TRBV12-3/TRBV12-4|13
ASSFWSSGSYEQF
>TRBJ2-3|TRBV5-1|13
ASSLTGGAEDTQY
>TRBJ2-5|TRBV28|14
ASTAGYTDKTETQY
>TRBJ2-2|TRBV11-2|19
ASSLYPSGSSGMGFTGELF
>TRBJ2-5|TRBV15|14
ATSRGTSGRKETQY
>TRBJ2-7|TRBV7-8|17
ASSLELIGSGRVPYEQY
>TRBJ2-1|TRBV12-3/TRBV12-4|14
ASTKDGLVSYNEQF
>TRBJ1-4|TRBV20-1|11
SARRTGGEKLF
>TRBJ2-7|TRBV10-2|10
SSHVGMYEQY
>TRBJ2-1|TRBV30|11
AWAGRQYNEQF
>TRBJ1-4|TRBV6-2/TRBV6-3|14
ASSSIAGGANEKLF
>TRBJ2-1|TRBV5-1|13
ASSPDRISYNEQF
>TRBJ2-5|TRBV29-1|11
SGNRGQGETQY
>TRBJ2-7|TRBV7-2|15
ASSSLVGLAGSYEQY
>TRBJ2-7|TRBV28|14
ASSLVGSGSSYEQY
>TRBJ2-5|TRBV6-1|11
ASSGTGQETQY
>TRBJ2-1|TRBV14|17
ASSQGQGGPSLGFNEQF
>TRBJ1-1|TRBV5-1|11
ASRSTVNTEAF
>TRBJ2-7|TRBV25-1|9
ASGQGDEQY
>TRBJ2-1|TRBV10-3|14
AIINLGTSGRNEQF
>TRBJ2-1|TRBV18|13
ASSPPVLAGNEQF
>TRBJ1-6|TRBV4-2|14
ASSQEQGAWYSPLH
>TRBJ2-2|TRBV12-3/TRBV12-4|15
ASSPLGGEANTGELF
>TRBJ1-4|TRBV12-3/TRBV12-4|13
ASSLSAGGFEKLF
>TRBJ2-1|TRBV20-1|14
SARDRVSGTYNEQF
>TRBJ1-4|TRBV11-2|16
ASSLGWLGGGTNEKLF
>TRBJ2-7|TRBV19|12
ASGATSGTYEQY
>TRBJ2-3|TRBV18|15
ASSPPEGLARGDTQY
>TRBJ1-1|TRBV20-1|12
SAREGFMNTEAF
>TRBJ2-1|TRBV7-2|11
ASSLATVNEQF
>TRBJ2-7|TRBV4-1|12
ASSQVLGPYEQY
>TRBJ2-1|TRBV5-1|13
ASSLTNSWVGEQF
>TRBJ2-3|TRBV11-2|10
ASRDYTDTQY
>TRBJ2-7|TRBV2|12
ASSEGTAAYEQY
>TRBJ2-4|TRBV20-1|11
SARDFAGNIQY
>TRBJ2-7|TRBV20-1|12
SAQSGRTPYEQY
>TRBJ2-1|TRBV3-1|17
ATCQDLVRSGGSYNEQF
>TRBJ2-2|TRBV30|13
AWSLGGTNTGELF
>TRBJ1-5|TRBV7-8|14
ASSSTGGDSNQPQH
>TRBJ2-7|TRBV28|10
ASSVLGGEQY
>TRBJ2-2|TRBV27|14
ASSPQGAPNTGELF
>TRBJ1-6|TRBV20-1|14
SARAGWGGSNSPLH
>TRBJ2-1|TRBV25-1|15
ASSEFPKTRTGNEQF
>TRBJ2-1|TRBV4-3|15
ASSQIDRGPSYNEQF
>TRBJ2-5|TRBV5-1|10
ASSLAQETQY
>TRBJ2-7|TRBV27|13
ASSLDPGGKYEQY
>TRBJ2-1|TRBV27|12
ASHHTAAYNEQF
>TRBJ2-3|TRBV27|14
ASSALQGASTDTQY
>TRBJ2-7|TRBV20-1|12
SAARGSGGYEQY
>TRBJ2-3|TRBV19|12
ASSIAGITDTQY
>TRBJ2-7|TRBV7-8|14
ASSLVASGRAYEQY
>TRBJ1-6|TRBV18|13
ASSPAGGRDSPLH
>TRBJ2-5|TRBV4-2|13
ASSQDNRVRETQY